Listed here is a single TCR beta chain. With 2 bases removed from V and 3 bases from J, the gap between germline ends came to 8 bases. This CDR3 region has 13 residues. The germline V gene has CDR1 SGDLS and CDR2 YYNGEE. Generated by immunoSEQ multiplex PCR, the TCRdb table keeps only in-frame clones and is missing some. The sample has 500,000 or so clones, around 90% seen once. These data originate in a study of blood T cell repertoires in COVID-19. Study in general: Italy, Spain and the United States were the sources of the convalescent and acute COVID-19 samples.

Sequencing input: PBMCs or T cells enriched from blood (not recorded which). This clonotype originated in a young woman who had recovered from COVID-19. The chain recombines TRBV9 with TRBJ1-1; D perhaps matches TRBD1 (5 bases). The CDR3 reads CASSVDRHTEAFF. In nucleotides, the CDR3 is TGTGCCAGCAGCGTCGACAGACACACTGAAGCTTTCTTT. Full variable domain (rest looked up from reference TRBV9 and TRBJ1-1): DSGVTQTPKHLITATGQRVTLRCSPRSGDLSVYWYQQSLDQGLQFLIQYYNGEERAKGNILERFSAQQFPDLHSELNLSSLELGDSALYFCASSVDRHTEAFFGQGTRLTVV.